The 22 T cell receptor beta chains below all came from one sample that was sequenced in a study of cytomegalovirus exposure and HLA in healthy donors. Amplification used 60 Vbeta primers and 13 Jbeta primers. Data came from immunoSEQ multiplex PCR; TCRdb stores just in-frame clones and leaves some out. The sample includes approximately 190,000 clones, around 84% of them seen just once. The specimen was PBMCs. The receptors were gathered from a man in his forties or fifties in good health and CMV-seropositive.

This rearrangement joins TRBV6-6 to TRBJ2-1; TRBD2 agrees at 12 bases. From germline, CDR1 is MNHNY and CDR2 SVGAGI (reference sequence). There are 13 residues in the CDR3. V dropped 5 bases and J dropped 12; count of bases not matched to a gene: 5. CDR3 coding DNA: TGTGCCAGCAGTAGAGGACTAGCGGGAAGGCAGTTCTTC. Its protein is CASSRGLAGRQFF.

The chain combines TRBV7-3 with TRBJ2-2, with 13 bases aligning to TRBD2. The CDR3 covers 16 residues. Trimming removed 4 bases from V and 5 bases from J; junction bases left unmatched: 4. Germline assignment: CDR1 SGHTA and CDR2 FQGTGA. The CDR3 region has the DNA TGTGCCAGCAGCTCCGGACTAGCGGGGGTTACCGGGGAGCTGTTTTTT. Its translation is CASSSGLAGVTGELFF.

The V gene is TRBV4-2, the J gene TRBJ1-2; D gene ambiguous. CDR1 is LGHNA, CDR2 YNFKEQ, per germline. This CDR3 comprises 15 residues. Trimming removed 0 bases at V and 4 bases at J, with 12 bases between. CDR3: CASSQEKQEFYGYTF. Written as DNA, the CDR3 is TGTGCCAGCAGCCAAGAAAAGCAGGAATTCTATGGCTACACCTTC.

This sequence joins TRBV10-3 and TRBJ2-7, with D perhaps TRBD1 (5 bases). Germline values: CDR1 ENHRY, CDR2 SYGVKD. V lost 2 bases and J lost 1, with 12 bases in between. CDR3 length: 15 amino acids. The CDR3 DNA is TGTGCCATCAGTGAGCTAGGGGCTCAATCCTACGAGCAGTACTTC. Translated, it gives CAISELGAQSYEQYF.

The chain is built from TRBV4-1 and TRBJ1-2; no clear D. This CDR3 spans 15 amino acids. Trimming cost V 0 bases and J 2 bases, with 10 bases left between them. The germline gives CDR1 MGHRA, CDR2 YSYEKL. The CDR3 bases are TGCGCCAGCAGCCAAGATTCCGCAGTCAACTATGGCTACACCTTC. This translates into CASSQDSAVNYGYTF.

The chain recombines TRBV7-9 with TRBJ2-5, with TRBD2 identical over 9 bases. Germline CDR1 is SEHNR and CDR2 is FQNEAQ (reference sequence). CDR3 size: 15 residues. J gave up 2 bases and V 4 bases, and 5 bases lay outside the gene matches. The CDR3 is CASSYPLAGQETQYF. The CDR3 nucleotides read TGTGCCAGCAGCTACCCCCTAGCGGGGCAAGAGACCCAGTACTTC.

In DNA, the CDR3 is TGTGCCAGCAGCCCACTATACAATGAGCAGTTCTTC. It translates to CASSPLYNEQFF. The rearrangement uses TRBV7-8 and TRBJ2-1; D gene unclear. CDR1 and CDR2 (germline): SGHVS, FQNEAQ. Trimming removed 5 bases at V and 4 bases at J, with 6 bases between. CDR3 size: 12 residues.

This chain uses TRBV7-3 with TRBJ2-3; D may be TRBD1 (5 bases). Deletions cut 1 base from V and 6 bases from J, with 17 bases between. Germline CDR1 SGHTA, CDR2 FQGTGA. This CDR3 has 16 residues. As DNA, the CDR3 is TGTGCCAGCAGCTTAAGGGGCCAGGGCGTAGGGGATACGCAGTATTTT. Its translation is CASSLRGQGVGDTQYF.

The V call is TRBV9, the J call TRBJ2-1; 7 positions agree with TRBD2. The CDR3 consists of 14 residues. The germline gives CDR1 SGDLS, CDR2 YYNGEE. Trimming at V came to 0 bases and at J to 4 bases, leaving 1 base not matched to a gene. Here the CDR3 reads CASSVDGGYNEQFF. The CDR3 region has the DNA TGTGCCAGCAGCGTAGACGGGGGGTACAATGAGCAGTTCTTC.

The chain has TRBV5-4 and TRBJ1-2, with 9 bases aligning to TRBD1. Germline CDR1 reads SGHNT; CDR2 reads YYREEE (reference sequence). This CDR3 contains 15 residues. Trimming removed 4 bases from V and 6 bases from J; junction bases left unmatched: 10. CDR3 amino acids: CASSRQRGQGNGYTF. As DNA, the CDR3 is TGTGCCAGCAGCCGTCAACGGGGACAGGGCAATGGCTACACCTTC.

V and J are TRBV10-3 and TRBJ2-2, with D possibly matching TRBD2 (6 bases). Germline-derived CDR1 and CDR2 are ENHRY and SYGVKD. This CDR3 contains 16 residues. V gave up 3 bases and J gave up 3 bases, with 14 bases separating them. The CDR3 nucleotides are TGTGCCATCAGTGACAGGTCCCGCGGGGACACCGGGGAGCTGTTTTTT. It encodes CAISDRSRGDTGELFF.

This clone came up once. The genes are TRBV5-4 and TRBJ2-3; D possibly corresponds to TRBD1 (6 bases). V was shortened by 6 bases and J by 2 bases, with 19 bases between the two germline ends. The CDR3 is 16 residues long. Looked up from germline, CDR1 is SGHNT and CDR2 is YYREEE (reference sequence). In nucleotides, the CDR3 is TGTGCCAGCAACCTGAATACAGGGATAAACACAGATACGCAGTATTTT. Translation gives CASNLNTGINTDTQYF.

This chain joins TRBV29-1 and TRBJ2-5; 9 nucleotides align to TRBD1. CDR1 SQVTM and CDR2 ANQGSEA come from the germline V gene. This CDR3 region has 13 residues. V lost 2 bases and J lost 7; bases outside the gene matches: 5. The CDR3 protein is CSVETPGQGTQYF. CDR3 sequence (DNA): TGCAGCGTTGAAACACCGGGACAGGGGACCCAGTACTTC.

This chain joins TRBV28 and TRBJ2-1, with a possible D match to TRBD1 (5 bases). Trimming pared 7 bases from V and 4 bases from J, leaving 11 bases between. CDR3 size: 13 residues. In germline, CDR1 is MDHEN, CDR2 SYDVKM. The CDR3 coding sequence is TGTGCCAGCAAAATCACAGGTTACAATGAGCAGTTCTTC. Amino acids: CASKITGYNEQFF.

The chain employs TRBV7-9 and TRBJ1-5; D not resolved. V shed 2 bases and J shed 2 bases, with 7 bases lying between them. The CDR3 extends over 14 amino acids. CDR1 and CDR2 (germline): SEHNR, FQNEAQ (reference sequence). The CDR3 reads CASSLMGGNQPQHF. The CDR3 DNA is TGTGCCAGCAGCTTAATGGGCGGCAATCAGCCCCAGCATTTT.

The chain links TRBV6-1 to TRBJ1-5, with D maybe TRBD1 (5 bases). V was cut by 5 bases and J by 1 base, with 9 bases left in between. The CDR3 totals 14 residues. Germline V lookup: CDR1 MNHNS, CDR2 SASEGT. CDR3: CASSRQGSNQPQHF. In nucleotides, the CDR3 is TGTGCCAGCAGTCGGCAGGGAAGCAATCAGCCCCAGCATTTT.

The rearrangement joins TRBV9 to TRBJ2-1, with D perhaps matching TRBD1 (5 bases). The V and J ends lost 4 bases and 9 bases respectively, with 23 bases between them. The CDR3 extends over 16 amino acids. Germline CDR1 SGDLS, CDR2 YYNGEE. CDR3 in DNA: TGTGCCAGCAGCCCTCTAGGCGTCTCGAACACAGGTGAGCAGTTCTTC. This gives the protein CASSPLGVSNTGEQFF. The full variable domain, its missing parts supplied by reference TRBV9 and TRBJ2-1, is DSGVTQTPKHLITATGQRVTLRCSPRSGDLSVYWYQQSLDQGLQFLIQYYNGEERAKGNILERFSAQQFPDLHSELNLSSLELGDSALYFCASSPLGVSNTGEQFFGPGTRLTVL.

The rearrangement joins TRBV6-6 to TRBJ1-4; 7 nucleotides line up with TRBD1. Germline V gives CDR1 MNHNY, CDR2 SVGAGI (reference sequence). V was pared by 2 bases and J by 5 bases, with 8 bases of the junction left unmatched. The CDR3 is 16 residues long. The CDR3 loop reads CASSYLSGTANEKLFF. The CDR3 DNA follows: TGTGCCAGCAGTTACCTTTCCGGGACAGCAAATGAAAAACTGTTTTTT.

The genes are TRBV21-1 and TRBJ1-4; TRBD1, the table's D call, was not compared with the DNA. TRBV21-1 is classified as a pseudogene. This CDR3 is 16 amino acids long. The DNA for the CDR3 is TGTGCCAGCAACAAGAGGACAGGGGCAACTAATGAAAAACTGTTTTTT. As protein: CASNKRTGATNEKLFF.

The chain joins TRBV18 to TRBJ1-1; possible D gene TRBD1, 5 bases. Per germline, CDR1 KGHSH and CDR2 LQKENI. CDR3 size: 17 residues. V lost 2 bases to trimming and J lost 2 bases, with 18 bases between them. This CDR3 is CASSPSVGGGGNTEAFF. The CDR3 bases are TGTGCCAGCTCACCATCTGTTGGCGGGGGTGGAAACACTGAAGCTTTCTTT.

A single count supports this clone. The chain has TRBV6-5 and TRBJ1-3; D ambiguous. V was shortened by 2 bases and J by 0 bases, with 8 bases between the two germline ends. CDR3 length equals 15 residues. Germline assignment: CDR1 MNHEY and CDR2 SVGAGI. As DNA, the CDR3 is TGTGCCAGCAGTTACAGCGGGTTCTCTGGAAACACCATATATTTT. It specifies CASSYSGFSGNTIYF.

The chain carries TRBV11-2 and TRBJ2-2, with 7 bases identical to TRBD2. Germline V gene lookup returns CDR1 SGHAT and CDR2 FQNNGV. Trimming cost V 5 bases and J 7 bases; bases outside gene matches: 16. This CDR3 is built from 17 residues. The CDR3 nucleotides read TGTGCCAGCAGCCTCTTCCGCACCGCGGGAGTTGGCGGGGAGCTGTTTTTT. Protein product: CASSLFRTAGVGGELFF.